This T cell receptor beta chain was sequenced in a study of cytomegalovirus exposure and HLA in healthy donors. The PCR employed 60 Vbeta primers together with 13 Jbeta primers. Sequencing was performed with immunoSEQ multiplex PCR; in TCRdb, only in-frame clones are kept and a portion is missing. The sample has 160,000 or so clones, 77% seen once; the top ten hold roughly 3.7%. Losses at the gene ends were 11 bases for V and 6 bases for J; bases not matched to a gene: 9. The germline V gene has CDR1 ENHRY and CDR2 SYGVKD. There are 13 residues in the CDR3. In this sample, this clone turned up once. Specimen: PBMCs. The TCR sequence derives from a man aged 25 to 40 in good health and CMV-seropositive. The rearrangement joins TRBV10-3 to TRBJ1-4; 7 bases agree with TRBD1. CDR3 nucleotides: TGTGCCGTACGCCGGGACAGTGATGAAAAACTGTTTTTT. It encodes CAVRRDSDEKLFF.